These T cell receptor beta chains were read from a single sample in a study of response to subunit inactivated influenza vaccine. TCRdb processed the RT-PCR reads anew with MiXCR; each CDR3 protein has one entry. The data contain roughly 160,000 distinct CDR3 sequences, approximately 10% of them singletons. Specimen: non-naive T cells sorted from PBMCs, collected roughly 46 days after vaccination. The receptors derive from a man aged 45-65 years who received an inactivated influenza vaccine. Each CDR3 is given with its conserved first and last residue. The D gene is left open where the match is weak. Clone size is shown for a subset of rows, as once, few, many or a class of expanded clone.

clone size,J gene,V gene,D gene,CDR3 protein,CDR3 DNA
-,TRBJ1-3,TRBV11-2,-,CASSLVGGNTIYF,TGTGCCAGCAGCTTAGTGGGCGGAAACACCATATATTTT
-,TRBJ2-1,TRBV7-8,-,CASSLVGRSRGEQFF,TGTGCCAGCAGCTTAGTGGGCAGGTCTAGGGGTGAGCAGTTCTTC
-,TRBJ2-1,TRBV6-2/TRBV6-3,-,CASSYWGETTYNEQFF,TGTGCCAGCAGTTACTGGGGGGAAACTACCTACAATGAGCAGTTCTTC
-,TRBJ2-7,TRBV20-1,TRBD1,CSASGTGGLSSYEQYF,TGCAGTGCCTCCGGGACAGGGGGCCTCAGCTCCTACGAGCAGTACTTC
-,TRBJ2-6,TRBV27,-,CASKRWALSSNSGANVLTF,TGTGCCAGTAAAAGATGGGCGCTTAGCAGCAACTCTGGGGCCAACGTCCTGACTTTC
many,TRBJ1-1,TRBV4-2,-,CASISGASNTEAFF,TGTGCCAGCATTTCCGGCGCTTCGAACACTGAAGCTTTCTTT
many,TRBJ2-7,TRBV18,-,CASSPMAIDYEQYF,TGTGCCAGCTCACCAATGGCTATCGACTACGAGCAGTACTTC
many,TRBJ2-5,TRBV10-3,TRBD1,CAIRKKQGPQETQYF,TGTGCCATCAGGAAGAAACAGGGGCCACAAGAGACCCAGTACTTC
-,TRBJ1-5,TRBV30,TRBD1,CAWSVGAGGGQHF,TGTGCCTGGAGTGTAGGTGCAGGGGGCGGCCAGCATTTT
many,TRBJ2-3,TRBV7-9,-,CASDSGTSLADTQYF,TGTGCCAGCGATTCCGGGACCTCACTTGCAGATACGCAGTATTTT
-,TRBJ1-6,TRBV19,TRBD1,CASSRGQQSPLHF,TGTGCCAGTTCGAGGGGGCAGCAATCACCCCTCCACTTT
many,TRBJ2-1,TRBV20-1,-,CSARARPDRYNEQFF,TGCAGTGCAAGGGCCCGACCAGATCGTTACAATGAGCAGTTCTTC
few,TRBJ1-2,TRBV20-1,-,CSARMAGAAGGYTF,TGCAGTGCTAGGATGGCAGGAGCTGCAGGAGGCTACACCTTC
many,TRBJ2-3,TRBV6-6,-,CASSYPETDTQYF,TGTGCCAGCAGTTACCCGGAAACAGATACGCAGTATTTT
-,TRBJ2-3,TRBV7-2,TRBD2,CASSPRTSGRDTQYF,TGTGCCAGCAGCCCCCGGACTAGCGGGAGGGATACGCAGTATTTT
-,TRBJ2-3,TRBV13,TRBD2,CASSTNRGGDTQYF,TGTGCCAGCAGCACCAATAGGGGAGGGGATACGCAGTATTTT
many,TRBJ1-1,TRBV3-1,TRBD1,CASSQGGDRGIEAFF,TGTGCCAGCAGCCAAGGGGGCGACAGGGGGATAGAGGCTTTCTTT
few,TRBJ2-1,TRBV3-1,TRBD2,CASSHASTGTSGRGNEQFF,TGTGCCAGCAGCCATGCCTCTACCGGGACTAGCGGGAGGGGGAATGAGCAGTTCTTC
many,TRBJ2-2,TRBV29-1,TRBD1,CSAQRGTGSTGELFF,TGCAGCGCACAGCGAGGGACAGGGAGCACCGGGGAGCTGTTTTTT
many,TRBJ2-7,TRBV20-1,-,CSARLRGYEQYF,TGCAGTGCTAGATTACGGGGGTACGAGCAGTACTTC
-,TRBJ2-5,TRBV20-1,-,CSATRTSSQETQYF,TGCAGTGCCACCCGCACTAGCAGCCAAGAGACCCAGTACTTC
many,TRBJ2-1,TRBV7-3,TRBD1,CASSLKGASEQFF,TGTGCCAGCAGCTTAAAGGGGGCCAGTGAGCAGTTCTTC
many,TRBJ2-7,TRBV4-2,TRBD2,CASSKAGTYEQYF,TGTGCCAGCAGTAAAGCGGGAACCTACGAGCAGTACTTC
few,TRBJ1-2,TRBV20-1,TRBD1,CSARDVQGALYGYTF,TGCAGTGCTAGAGATGTGCAGGGGGCCCTCTATGGCTACACCTTC
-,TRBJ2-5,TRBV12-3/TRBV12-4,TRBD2,CASSTGLAGEQETQYF,TGTGCCAGCAGTACGGGACTAGCGGGGGAGCAAGAGACCCAGTACTTC
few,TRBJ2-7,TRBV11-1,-,CASSLANRGGYEQYF,TGTGCCAGCAGCTTAGCTAACAGGGGAGGCTACGAGCAGTACTTC
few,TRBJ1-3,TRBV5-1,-,CASSQASGNTIYF,TGCGCCAGCAGCCAAGCCTCTGGAAACACCATATATTTT
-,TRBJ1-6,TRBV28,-,CASSYPGHSPLHF,TGTGCCAGCAGTTACCCAGGCCATTCACCCCTCCACTTT
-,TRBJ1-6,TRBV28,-,CASTLRGHSPLHF,TGTGCCAGCACCCTAAGAGGACACTCACCCCTCCACTTT
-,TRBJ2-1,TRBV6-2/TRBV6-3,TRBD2,CASSRERGTYNEQFF,TGTGCCAGCAGTCGCGAGCGGGGCACCTACAATGAGCAGTTCTTC
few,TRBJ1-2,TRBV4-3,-,CASSQEVEGYGYTF,TGCGCCAGCAGCCAAGAGGTGGAGGGGTATGGCTACACCTTC